This entry lists 25 T cell receptor beta chains sequenced from one sample in a study of control samples from healthy donors and cancer patients (dated by TCRdb to 2018 to 2021). The library was obtained by the immunoSEQ multiplex PCR assay. TCRdb holds this immuneACCESS table with in-frame rearrangements only. Some clones are missing; in checked studies, unresolved V genes explain under half, and the rest has no known cause. The sample table holds 130,000 or so clones, of which under 95% were seen once. The ten top clones hold approximately 7% of the sample. The material sequenced was blood. Receptors were obtained from a man in his late teens or twenties in good health.

The chain recombines TRBV5-5 with TRBJ2-7, with TRBD1 as a possible D gene (6 bases). This CDR3 region has 13 residues. V lost 1 base to trimming and J lost 5 bases, with 10 bases between them. Per germline, CDR1 SGHKS and CDR2 YYEKEE (reference sequence). The CDR3 region is CASSLQGFHEQYF. The CDR3 bases are TGTGCCAGCAGCTTGCAGGGGTTCCACGAGCAGTACTTC.

This sequence joins TRBV5-1 and TRBJ2-6; D not certain. The V gene's germline CDR1 is SGHRS and CDR2 YFSETQ. Deletions cut 4 bases from V and 0 bases from J, with 5 bases between. There are 14 residues in the CDR3. CDR3 DNA sequence: TGCGCCAGCAGCGTTTACTCTGGGGCCAACGTCCTGACTTTC. Amino acid sequence: CASSVYSGANVLTF.

V usage is TRBV5-1 and J usage is TRBJ2-3; perhaps TRBD1 as D (5 bases). V was cut by 2 bases and J by 2 bases, with 9 bases left in between. This CDR3 spans 14 amino acids. Germline CDR1 is SGHRS and CDR2 is YFSETQ. CDR3 region: CASSFTGDTDTQYF. CDR3 sequence (DNA): TGCGCCAGCAGCTTTACAGGAGACACAGATACGCAGTATTTT.

This clone was seen a few times. The rearrangement joins TRBV4-1 to TRBJ1-3, with D perhaps TRBD1 (5 bases). Germline V gene sequence: CDR1 MGHRA, CDR2 YSYEKL. V lost 4 bases and J lost 0, with 16 bases in between. The CDR3 runs 17 residues. The CDR3 loop reads CASSRAGLVVSGNTIYF. CDR3 sequence (DNA): TGCGCCAGCAGCCGCGCGGGACTCGTCGTCTCTGGAAACACCATATATTTT.

The V and J genes are TRBV3-1 (or the pseudogene TRBV3-2) and TRBJ1-1; no definite D call. The V gene's germline CDR1 is LGHDT and CDR2 YNNKEL (reference sequence). V lost 1 base, J lost 6 bases, and 12 bases lay in between. The CDR3 loop spans 14 amino acids. CDR3 DNA sequence: TGTGCCAGCAGCCAAGGGACGGGAGGTGCTGAAGCTTTCTTT. Translated, it gives CASSQGTGGAEAFF.

In its sample, this clone was seen once. The chain is built from TRBV5-8 and TRBJ2-1; D call uncertain. Germline CDR1 SGHTS, CDR2 YDEGEE. V was shortened by 0 bases and J by 8 bases, with 6 bases between the two germline ends. This CDR3 contains 12 residues. The CDR3 DNA sequence: TGTGCCAGCAGCTTGGCACAGTATGAGCAGTTCTTC. Translated: CASSLAQYEQFF.

The chain recombines TRBV25-1 with TRBJ1-6; TRBD1 is a possible D gene (5 bases). V was clipped by 3 bases and J by 0 bases, with 12 bases between them. The germline V gene encodes CDR1 MGHDK and CDR2 SYGVNS. This CDR3 spans 17 amino acids. DNA for the CDR3: TGTGCCAGCAGTGAGCACAGGTTAAGCTCCTATAATTCACCCCTCCACTTT. Translation gives CASSEHRLSSYNSPLHF.

The chain links TRBV5-1 to TRBJ1-2; D unresolved. The ends were cut back, 0 bases at V and 0 bases at J, with 9 bases in the middle. Germline-derived CDR1 and CDR2 are SGHRS and YFSETQ. This CDR3 region has 15 residues. CDR3 in amino acids: CASSLDGNPNYGYTF. The CDR3 nucleotides are TGCGCCAGCAGCTTGGATGGCAACCCTAACTATGGCTACACCTTC.

The rearrangement uses TRBV28 and TRBJ1-6; a weak D match, TRBD1 (6 bases). Germline loops: CDR1 MDHEN, CDR2 SYDVKM. This CDR3 region has 15 residues. V dropped 5 bases and J dropped 6 bases, with 14 bases sitting between them. CDR3 nucleotide sequence: TGTGCCAGCAGTCCAGGACAGAAGGTTAATTCACCCCTCCACTTT. It is translated as CASSPGQKVNSPLHF. Based on the CDR3 plus reference TRBV28 and TRBJ1-6, the full variable domain is DVKVTQSSRYLVKRTGEKVFLECVQDMDHENMFWYRQDPGLGLRLIYFSYDVKMKEKGDIPEGYSVSREKKERFSLILESASTNQTSMYLCASSPGQKVNSPLHFGNGTRLTVT.

V usage is TRBV2 and J usage is TRBJ1-6; no definite D call. CDR3 length equals 15 residues. CDR1 is SNHLY and CDR2 is FYNNEI in the germline V gene. Trimming removed 9 bases from V and 0 bases from J, with 12 bases in between. CDR3 in amino acids: CASNKASSYNSPLHF. The CDR3 DNA is TGTGCCAGTAACAAGGCGAGCTCCTATAATTCACCCCTCCACTTT.

This chain links TRBV10-3 with TRBJ2-2; 8 nucleotides line up with TRBD2. Unmatched junction bases numbered 4, after V lost 3 bases and J lost 7 bases. Germline CDR1 is ENHRY and CDR2 is SYGVKD. This CDR3 contains 14 residues. The CDR3 DNA reads TGTGCCATCAGTGACAAGAGCGGGGGCGGGGAGCTGTTTTTT. Protein product: CAISDKSGGGELFF.

This chain joins TRBV6-6 and TRBJ2-7, with 7 bases lining up with TRBD1. The CDR3 length is 14 residues. With V trimmed by 2 bases and J by 3 bases, 4 bases remained unmatched. Germline-derived CDR1 and CDR2 are MNHNY and SVGAGI (reference sequence). Here the CDR3 reads CASSYRNRGYEQYF. CDR3 DNA: TGTGCCAGCAGTTACCGGAACAGGGGCTACGAGCAGTACTTC.

This rearrangement joins TRBV6-1 to TRBJ1-1; D gene unclear. This CDR3 comprises 14 residues. Deletions cut 0 bases from V and 7 bases from J, with 12 bases between. The germline V gene encodes CDR1 MNHNS and CDR2 SASEGT. The CDR3 is CASSEALGRHEAFF. The CDR3 DNA reads TGTGCCAGCAGTGAAGCTCTCGGACGGCATGAAGCTTTCTTT.

The chain has TRBV7-9 and TRBJ2-7; 7 nucleotides agree with TRBD2. Per the germline V gene, CDR1 is SEHNR and CDR2 is FQNEAQ (reference sequence). Losses at the gene ends were 8 bases for V and 1 base for J; bases not matched to a gene: 5. The CDR3 is 13 amino acids. The CDR3 is CASGGEGSYEQYF. The DNA for the CDR3 is TGTGCCAGCGGTGGGGAGGGTTCCTACGAGCAGTACTTC.

The chain has TRBV5-6 and TRBJ1-2; TRBD1 aligns across 7 bases. Germline V CDR1 and CDR2: SGHDT, YYEEEE. V lost 6 bases and J lost 4; bases outside the gene matches: 18. The CDR3 spans 17 residues. In DNA, the CDR3 is TGTGCCAGCATCCGGTACGGGACAGTGCCCTCCCTCTATGGCTACACCTTC. Encoded protein: CASIRYGTVPSLYGYTF.

The chain carries TRBV10-2 and TRBJ2-1; tentative D call: TRBD1 (6 bases). The CDR3 runs to 11 residues. Germline V gene data show CDR1 as WSHSY and CDR2 as SAAADI. Deletions cut 7 bases from V and 8 bases from J, with 9 bases between. Here the CDR3 DNA reads TGCGCCAGCATACAGGGATATGAGCAGTTCTTC. It translates to CASIQGYEQFF.

The V gene is TRBV6-5, the J gene TRBJ2-7, with 7 bases matching TRBD1. After removal of 0 bases from V and 6 bases from J, the junction contained 2 bases not matched to a gene. The CDR3 runs to 13 residues. CDR1 and CDR2 from the germline V gene are MNHEY and SVGAGI. The DNA for the CDR3 is TGTGCCAGCAGTTACTCGCCAGGGGGCGAGCAGTACTTC. Its translation: CASSYSPGGEQYF.

The chain uses TRBV28 and TRBJ1-6, with D unclear. The V gene lost 3 bases and the J gene lost 0 bases, with 6 bases spanning the gap. This CDR3 spans 15 amino acids. In germline, CDR1 is MDHEN, CDR2 SYDVKM. The CDR3 DNA reads TGTGCCAGCAGTTTCCGCATCTCCTATAATTCACCCCTCCACTTT. Its protein is CASSFRISYNSPLHF.

This chain connects TRBV28 to TRBJ1-2, with D hard to call. Trimming took 5 bases from V and 1 from J, leaving 14 bases between them. The CDR3 runs to 15 residues. CDR1 is MDHEN, CDR2 SYDVKM, per germline. In DNA form, the CDR3 reads TGTGCCAGCAGTCACTCAGGCGATCTTAACTATGGCTACACCTTC. Translated, it gives CASSHSGDLNYGYTF.

V and J are TRBV3-1 (or the pseudogene TRBV3-2) and TRBJ2-2, with D unclear. The CDR3 contains 14 residues. CDR1 and CDR2 from the germline V gene are LGHDT and YNNKEL (reference sequence). The V end was cut by 1 base, the J end by 1 base, with 4 bases between. CDR3 DNA sequence: TGTGCCAGCAGCCAAGGGGGGAACACCGGGGAGCTGTTTTTT. Translated, it gives CASSQGGNTGELFF.

V and J are TRBV6-4 and TRBJ2-1; D may be TRBD1 (6 bases). Germline CDR1 is MRHNA and CDR2 is SNTAGT. The CDR3 contains 12 residues. V was trimmed by 0 bases and J by 14 bases, leaving 11 bases between them. DNA of the CDR3: TGTGCCAGCAGTGACTCGAGGGGGATCAAGTTCTTC. This sequence encodes CASSDSRGIKFF.

The rearrangement links TRBV6-4 to TRBJ2-1; 8 nucleotides line up with TRBD2. The V gene end was trimmed by 3 bases and the J gene end by 4 bases; junction bases not matched to a gene: 8. The CDR3 covers 16 residues. In germline, CDR1 is MRHNA, CDR2 SNTAGT. Here the CDR3 DNA reads TGTGCCAGCAGTGATCGGTTGGTAGCGGGATACAATGAGCAGTTCTTC. Translating gives CASSDRLVAGYNEQFF.

The chain employs TRBV4-3 and TRBJ2-5; 8 nucleotides agree with TRBD2. After removal of 0 bases from V and 5 bases from J, the junction contained 5 bases not matched to a gene. CDR1 and CDR2 (germline): LGHNA, YSLEER. CDR3 length: 15 amino acids. CDR3 DNA sequence: TGCGCCAGCAGCCAAGAAGTAGGACTAGCTGAGACCCAGTACTTC. Amino acid sequence: CASSQEVGLAETQYF.

This sequence joins TRBV28 and TRBJ1-6; 8 nucleotides line up with TRBD1. With V trimmed by 9 bases and J by 5 bases, 15 bases remained unmatched. The germline V gene has CDR1 MDHEN and CDR2 SYDVKM. The CDR3 runs to 17 residues. The DNA of the CDR3 is TGTGCCAGGCGCGTTTTCTGGGGACAGGAAAATAATTCACCCCTCCACTTT. Translation gives CARRVFWGQENNSPLHF.

The chain has TRBV7-8 and TRBJ1-5; the D gene is possibly TRBD1 (5 bases). Germline V gene lookup returns CDR1 SGHVS and CDR2 FQNEAQ. Trimming took 4 bases from V and 4 from J, leaving 11 bases between them. CDR3 length: 14 amino acids. This chain's CDR3 is CASSSPQGNQPQHF. The CDR3 DNA reads as TGTGCCAGCAGCTCACCCCAGGGTAATCAGCCCCAGCATTTT.